This T cell receptor (beta chain) was obtained from a study of T-cell reconstitution after alpha-beta-depleted transplantation in children. TCRbeta library construction was performed incorporating unique molecular identifiers. TCRdb reprocessed the PCR reads with MiXCR, giving one entry per CDR3 protein. The profile shows approximately 980,000 distinct CDR3 sequences, about 29% of them singletons. Notes on this clonotype: No antigen is known for it.

This CDR3 contains 16 residues. The study, taken as a whole, reports: Surviving recipient T cells and thymic progenitors underlay high day-60 TCRbeta diversity in some patients.

This receptor was taken from a boy under two years old who had a stem cell transplant for SCID, so the T cells may come from the graft donor. Material: PBMCs, mostly from graft donor cells, obtained 360 days after TCRalphabeta/CD19-depleted stem cell transplant. The V call is TRBV21-1, the J call TRBJ2-3; the table's D call, TRBD2, was not checked against the DNA. TRBV21-1 is tagged as a pseudogene. As DNA, the CDR3 is TGTGCCAGCAGCAGCCCACCGGGACAGCCGGAGGATACGCAGTATTTT. Its protein product is CASSSPPGQPEDTQYF.